This entry lists 30 T cell receptor beta chains sequenced from one sample in a study of regulatory T cells in long-lasting Graves disease. Arm-PCR of CDR3 regions and iRepertoire HTBI primers were used to build TCR beta libraries. TCRdb reprocessed the multiplex PCR reads with MiXCR, giving one entry per CDR3 protein. The sample lists under 300,000 distinct CDR3 sequences, over 20% occurring once. Specified time point: newly diagnosed GD, antithyroid drugs for less than 3 months. The authors made the TCR library using RNA they extracted from PBMCs. Sequences were derived from peripheral blood mononuclear cells (PBMCs), sampled at new diagnosis, from a patient treated with antithyroid drugs. These receptors came from a female donor with Graves disease.

J is TRBJ1-2 and V is TRBV12-3 or TRBV12-4, with TRBD1 as a possible D gene (5 bases). This CDR3 is 13 amino acids long. V gave up 3 bases and J gave up 6 bases, with 11 bases separating them. The CDR3 here is CASSFRGGDGYTF. CDR3 coding DNA: TGTGCCAGCAGTTTTCGGGGGGGGGATGGCTACACCTTC.

The J gene is TRBJ1-1, the V gene TRBV27, with D uncertain. The length of the CDR3 is 14 residues. V shed 2 bases and J shed 0 bases, with 7 bases lying between them. Germline CDR1 reads MNHEY; CDR2 reads SMNVEV (reference sequence). Here the CDR3 DNA reads TGTGCCAGCAGTTTACAGCCCATGAACACTGAAGCTTTCTTT. It translates to CASSLQPMNTEAFF.

In this sample, this clonotype turned up many times. The chain employs TRBV20-1 and TRBJ2-1; 11 bases fit TRBD2. Germline CDR1 is DFQATT and CDR2 is SNEGSKA (reference sequence). Trimming took 3 bases from V and 9 from J; bases not matched to a gene: 13. The CDR3 sequence is 16 residues long. CDR3 sequence reads: CSARDPTSGAKGEQFF. The CDR3 DNA reads as TGCAGTGCTAGGGACCCGACTAGCGGGGCTAAGGGTGAGCAGTTCTTC.

This clonotype was found many times. This chain links TRBV20-1 with TRBJ1-2; a weak D match, TRBD1 (5 bases). This CDR3 has 14 amino acids. V lost 3 bases, J lost 4 bases, and 15 bases lay in between. CDR1 is DFQATT, CDR2 SNEGSKA, per germline (reference sequence). The CDR3 loop is CSASTQGSGYGYTF. The CDR3 DNA follows: TGCAGTGCTAGCACTCAGGGTTCTGGCTATGGCTACACCTTC.

The V call is TRBV20-1, the J call TRBJ2-1; TRBD2 matches 10 bases. The junction had 8 bases not matched to a gene; V was cut back by 5 bases and J by 4 bases. CDR1 DFQATT and CDR2 SNEGSKA come from the germline V gene (reference sequence). The length of the CDR3 is 15 residues. The CDR3 bases are TGCAGTGCTGACCTCACTAGCGGGGCTTACAATGAGCAGTTCTTC. This translates into CSADLTSGAYNEQFF.

The chain couples TRBV7-2 to TRBJ2-1; possible D gene TRBD1, 6 bases. Between the trimmed V and J ends, which lost 4 bases and 5 bases, there was a span of 12 bases. Germline V gene data show CDR1 as SGHTA and CDR2 as FQGNSA. This CDR3 is 14 amino acids long. In DNA form, the CDR3 reads TGTGCCAGCAGCTGGGACACTCTAAACAATGAGCAGTTCTTC. This gives the protein CASSWDTLNNEQFF.

This clonotype was detected many times. V usage is TRBV20-1 and J usage is TRBJ2-5; TRBD1 agrees at 9 bases. Germline V CDR1 and CDR2: DFQATT, SNEGSKA (reference sequence). The CDR3 totals 15 residues. With 6 bases clipped from V and 0 bases from J, the junction kept 8 bases outside the gene matches. In DNA, the CDR3 is TGCAGTGCGATACAGGGGGCGCAGGACCAAGAGACCCAGTACTTC. It translates to CSAIQGAQDQETQYF.

This clonotype was picked up many times. The chain recombines TRBV6-1 with TRBJ1-2; TRBD1 aligns across 7 bases. This CDR3 is 13 amino acids long. After removal of 3 bases from V and 6 bases from J, the junction contained 4 bases not matched to a gene. Germline CDR1 reads MNHNS; CDR2 reads SASEGT. The CDR3 sequence is CASSDIRGDGYTF. In DNA, the CDR3 is TGTGCCAGCAGTGATATCAGGGGGGATGGCTACACCTTC.

In this sample, this clonotype turned up many times. CDR3: CASSVRGSYNEQFF. CDR3 sequence (DNA): TGTGCCAGCAGTGTCCGGGGCTCCTACAATGAGCAGTTCTTC. The V gene is TRBV2, the J gene TRBJ2-1; TRBD2 is a possible D gene (5 bases). Per germline, CDR1 SNHLY and CDR2 FYNNEI. V shed 4 bases and J shed 0 bases, with 7 bases lying between them. The CDR3 length is 14 residues.

As for this clonotype: The germline gene is not matched at one end of the junction; a read error may be the cause. This sequence joins TRBV11-2 and TRBJ2-4; 7 nucleotides agree with TRBD2. The DNA end is a closer match to TRBJ2-5, so the J assignment may be wrong. From germline, CDR1 is SGHAT and CDR2 FQNNGV. The CDR3 extends over 13 amino acids. The CDR3 sequence is CACSLGLGETQYF. CDR3 nucleotide sequence: TGTGCCTGCAGCCTCGGACTAGGAGAGACCCAGTACTTC.

This clonotype appeared a few times. This may stem from a read error, because a much larger clone lies one nucleotide away. The V and J genes are TRBV20-1 and TRBJ2-4; 8 bases map to TRBD1. V shed 1 base, J shed 0 bases, and the junction held 8 bases outside the gene matches. This CDR3 is 17 amino acids long. Germline loops: CDR1 DFQATT, CDR2 SNEGSKA (reference sequence). In DNA form, the CDR3 reads TGCAGTGCTAGAGGCCAGGGGGCAGGTGGAGCCAAAAACATTCAGTACTTC. Residues: CSARGQGAGGAKNIQYF.

This clonotype was observed many times. CDR3 coding DNA: TGTGCCAGCAGCCCCGGACGGGGGACCTACAATGAGCAGTTCTTC. Translation: CASSPGRGTYNEQFF. The chain employs TRBV3-1 and TRBJ2-1; weak D call: TRBD2 (6 bases). Trimming cost V 4 bases and J 2 bases, with 12 bases left between them. CDR1 LGHDT and CDR2 YNNKEL come from the germline V gene (reference sequence). This CDR3 has 15 amino acids.

This clonotype was picked up many times. V usage is TRBV27 and J usage is TRBJ2-1; 8 bases line up with TRBD2. Per germline, CDR1 MNHEY and CDR2 SMNVEV (reference sequence). V was pared by 5 bases and J by 6 bases, with 6 bases of the junction left unmatched. The CDR3 covers 14 residues. CDR3 loop: CASSPRLASNEQFF. In nucleotides, the CDR3 is TGTGCCAGCAGTCCCAGACTAGCGAGCAATGAGCAGTTCTTC.

This clonotype has just a few counts. This rearrangement joins TRBV5-1 to TRBJ2-3, with TRBD2 matching over 10 bases. The CDR3 sequence is 15 residues long. Trimming took 1 base from V and 3 from J; bases not matched to a gene: 2. Germline V gives CDR1 SGHRS, CDR2 YFSETQ. For the CDR3, the DNA is TGCGCCAGCAGCTTGCCTAGCGGGAGTACAGATACGCAGTATTTT. Protein product: CASSLPSGSTDTQYF.

Many counts were recorded for this clonotype. Germline and junction disagree at one end, which may indicate a read error. The rearrangement joins TRBV3-1 to TRBJ2-7; D gene uncertain. The CDR3 runs to 15 residues. Germline CDR1 reads LGHDT; CDR2 reads YNNKEL (reference sequence). The CDR3 loop reads CASSQELTGYETQCF. CDR3 coding DNA: TGTGCCAGCAGCCAAGAACTGACTGGGTACGAGACGCAGTGCTTC.

The chain combines TRBV11-3 with TRBJ2-1; 9 bases map to TRBD1. CDR3 length: 14 residues. The J segment lost 7 bases and the V segment lost 3 bases, leaving 4 bases of the junction unmatched. The germline CDR1 and CDR2 sequences are SGHNT and YENEEA. The CDR3 region is CASSFGTGRNEQFF. In nucleotides, the CDR3 is TGTGCCAGCAGCTTCGGGACAGGGAGGAATGAGCAGTTCTTC.

This clonotype has a count of ten or more. The V and J genes are TRBV6-1 and TRBJ2-7; D uncertain. The CDR3 is 12 residues long. V gave up 2 bases and J gave up 6 bases, with 8 bases separating them. CDR1 is MNHNS, CDR2 SASEGT, per germline. This CDR3 reads CASSEQGSEQYF. In DNA form, the CDR3 reads TGTGCCAGCAGTGAACAAGGAAGCGAGCAGTACTTC.

At least ten counts were recorded for this clonotype. This rearrangement joins TRBV4-1 to TRBJ2-1; 9 bases fit TRBD1. J was trimmed by 8 bases and V by 6 bases; bases with no gene match: 14. The CDR3 totals 16 residues. Germline CDR1 is MGHRA and CDR2 is YSYEKL. CDR3 sequence: CASSLSRDRVNDEQFF. The CDR3 DNA reads as TGCGCCAGCAGTCTCTCCCGGGACAGGGTTAACGATGAGCAGTTCTTC.

In its sample, this clonotype was seen many times. The gene calls are TRBV14 and TRBJ2-1, with D perhaps TRBD1 (6 bases). The V end was cut by 0 bases, the J end by 8 bases, with 17 bases between. The germline CDR1 and CDR2 sequences are SGHDN and FVKESK. The CDR3 is 16 residues long. DNA of the CDR3: TGTGCCAGCAGCCAAGATAAGCTCAGGGGTTTAGATGAGCAGTTCTTC. This sequence encodes CASSQDKLRGLDEQFF.

Many counts were recorded for this clonotype. The CDR3 spells CSASWTSGGARQYF. The CDR3, as DNA: TGCAGTGCTAGTTGGACTAGCGGGGGGGCGAGGCAGTATTTT. V usage is TRBV20-1 and J usage is TRBJ2-3; 15 bases agree with TRBD2. CDR1 is DFQATT and CDR2 is SNEGSKA in the germline V gene (reference sequence). With 3 bases clipped from V and 11 bases from J, the junction kept 6 bases outside the gene matches. The length of the CDR3 is 14 residues.

This chain's CDR3 is CASRGLAGGHNEQFF. In nucleotides, the CDR3 is TGTGCCAGCAGAGGACTAGCGGGGGGCCACAATGAGCAGTTCTTC. The chain uses TRBV2 and TRBJ2-1, with 14 nucleotides matching TRBD2. With 6 bases clipped from V and 5 bases from J, the junction kept 3 bases outside the gene matches. The V gene's germline CDR1 is SNHLY and CDR2 FYNNEI. The CDR3 length is 15 residues.

The rearrangement joins TRBV7-9 to TRBJ2-7; a possible D gene is TRBD2 (6 bases). Germline V lookup: CDR1 SEHNR, CDR2 FQNEAQ (reference sequence). The CDR3 spans 14 residues. V was clipped by 5 bases and J by 3 bases, with 14 bases between them. The CDR3 spells CASSRDSNFYEQYF. CDR3 coding DNA: TGTGCCAGCAGCCGGGACTCTAACTTCTACGAGCAGTACTTC.

This clonotype was counted between two and nine times. The chain carries TRBV24-1 and TRBJ2-7; 8 bases agree with TRBD1. CDR3 length equals 14 residues. Germline-derived CDR1 and CDR2 are KGHDR and SFDVKD. V shed 6 bases, J shed 2 bases, and the junction held 5 bases outside the gene matches. DNA of the CDR3: TGTGCCACCAGTCCGGGACAGGACCCCTACGAGCAGTACTTC. Residues: CATSPGQDPYEQYF.

This clonotype was counted many times. The chain couples TRBV5-5 to TRBJ1-2, with 8 bases that match TRBD1. Germline-derived CDR1 and CDR2 are SGHKS and YYEKEE (reference sequence). The junction had 18 bases not matched to a gene; V was cut back by 0 bases and J by 8 bases. The length of the CDR3 is 18 residues. CDR3 protein: CASSLGGAGTGPRRGYTF. As DNA, the CDR3 is TGTGCCAGCAGCTTGGGTGGGGCCGGGACAGGACCGAGACGGGGCTACACCTTC.

This clonotype appeared a few times. The chain is built from TRBV9 and TRBJ2-1; 7 bases match TRBD2. V shed 0 bases, J shed 0 bases, and the junction held 6 bases outside the gene matches. Per the germline V gene, CDR1 is SGDLS and CDR2 is YYNGEE. This CDR3 region has 17 residues. For the CDR3, the DNA is TGTGCCAGCAGCGTAGCCCTAGCGGCGAACTCCTACAATGAGCAGTTCTTC. Its translation: CASSVALAANSYNEQFF. The whole variable domain, filled in from reference TRBV9 and TRBJ2-1, reads DSGVTQTPKHLITATGQRVTLRCSPRSGDLSVYWYQQSLDQGLQFLIQYYNGEERAKGNILERFSAQQFPDLHSELNLSSLELGDSALYFCASSVALAANSYNEQFFGPGTRLTVL.

This clonotype was counted at least ten times. The chain joins TRBV11-2 to TRBJ2-7; no firm D call. Germline assignment: CDR1 SGHAT and CDR2 FQNNGV. This CDR3 contains 15 residues. The V gene lost 0 bases and the J gene lost 0 bases, with 9 bases spanning the gap. Here the CDR3 reads CASSLDFASSYEQYF. The CDR3 DNA follows: TGTGCCAGCAGCTTAGATTTTGCCAGCTCCTACGAGCAGTACTTC.

V usage is TRBV20-1 and J usage is TRBJ2-1; tentatively, D is TRBD2 (6 bases). Trimming stripped 5 bases from V and 9 bases from J, with 17 bases between. CDR1 and CDR2 from the germline V gene are DFQATT and SNEGSKA (reference sequence). The CDR3 is 13 amino acids. The CDR3, as DNA: TGCAGTGCTCCATTACCGGGACTCGGTGAGCAGTTCTTC. It specifies CSAPLPGLGEQFF.

This clonotype was seen a few times. This chain links TRBV10-3 with TRBJ2-3, with D perhaps given as TRBD1 or TRBD2 (5 bases each). This CDR3 is built from 11 residues. The germline V and J ends were trimmed by 11 bases and 5 bases, with 11 bases remaining between them. Germline assignment: CDR1 ENHRY and CDR2 SYGVKD. CDR3 DNA: TGTGCCTCCGGGGCGCAAGATACGCAGTATTTT. It is translated as CASGAQDTQYF.

In this sample, this clonotype turned up many times. The chain is built from TRBV20-1 and TRBJ1-4; no definite D call. Germline values: CDR1 DFQATT, CDR2 SNEGSKA (reference sequence). The V end lost 4 bases, the J end lost 5 bases, and 8 bases lay between the germline ends. The CDR3 length is 12 residues. CDR3 in DNA: TGCAGTGCTAAGGACGGGAATGAAAAACTGTTTTTT. Protein sequence: CSAKDGNEKLFF.

This clonotype was recorded at least ten times. The chain combines TRBV10-2 with TRBJ2-7; 8 nucleotides agree with TRBD1. Per the germline V gene, CDR1 is WSHSY and CDR2 is SAAADI. The CDR3 contains 15 residues. The J segment lost 1 base and the V segment lost 6 bases, leaving 8 bases of the junction unmatched. The CDR3 is CASSPGQGVSYEQYF. Written as DNA, the CDR3 is TGCGCCAGCAGCCCCGGACAGGGAGTGTCCTACGAGCAGTACTTC.